The present TCR beta chain was sequenced within a study of blood T cell repertoires in COVID-19. Source study methods: Nucleated cell number was recorded as an estimate derived from reference gene primer amplification. Generated by immunoSEQ multiplex PCR, the TCRdb table keeps only in-frame clones and is missing some. Clonal size and the V and J genes are those of that table, whereas D and trimming came from the DNA. The data contain 150,000 to 200,000 clones, 87% of them singletons. Participants' reported clinical history set cohort assignment. Two negative PCRs, clearance, or symptom resolution had been documented for recovered Cohort 3 donors. The CDR3 consists of 12 residues. Germline CDR1 is SEHNR and CDR2 is FQNEAQ (reference sequence). Trimming left V 6 bases short and J 6 bases short, with 11 bases between.

This sequence joins TRBV7-9 and TRBJ2-5; D perhaps matches TRBD2 (5 bases). The receptor was isolated from a woman in her 50s who had recovered from COVID-19. Source material: PBMCs or T cells enriched from blood (not recorded which). CDR3 in amino acids: CASSSDSQTQYF. DNA for the CDR3: TGTGCCAGCAGTTCGGACTCACAGACCCAGTACTTC.